Listed below are T cell receptor beta chains from one sample, sequenced in a study of identifying expanded T cells in peripheral blood. The protocol was immunoSEQ multiplex PCR, while the TCRdb copy is restricted to in-frame clones and leaves out a portion. This repertoire shows tens of thousands of clones, about 88% found once; its top ten account for roughly 20%. Source material: blood. Source of these receptors: a person aged 18 to 70 in good health. Each CDR3 is given with its conserved first and last residue. The D gene is left open where the match is weak. Size values are once, few and many counts, or a class for expanded clones, and some rows have none.

>NA|TRBD1|TRBV28|TRBJ1-1
CASTRGYTEAFF
TGTGCCAGCACCAGGGGGTACACTGAAGCTTTCTTT
>NA|TRBD1|TRBV6-5|TRBJ2-7
CASRPGQGLNEQYF
TGTGCCAGCAGGCCCGGACAGGGGCTAAACGAGCAGTACTTC
>NA|TRBD1|TRBV18|TRBJ2-5
CASSAANRGRETQYF
TGTGCCAGCTCTGCGGCCAACAGGGGAAGGGAGACCCAGTACTTC
>NA|TRBD1|TRBV7-9|TRBJ2-7
CASSSVDRGDKQYF
TGTGCCAGCAGCTCCGTGGACAGGGGCGATAAGCAGTACTTC
>NA|TRBD2|TRBV6-4|TRBJ2-2
CASSPSGATGELFF
TGTGCCAGCAGCCCTAGCGGGGCCACCGGGGAGCTGTTTTTT
>NA|NA|TRBV11-2|TRBJ2-5
CASSLGLVETQYF
TGTGCCAGCAGCTTAGGCTTGGTGGAGACCCAGTACTTC
>NA|NA|TRBV27|TRBJ1-6
CASSPRPNFAFSYNSPLHF
TGTGCCAGCAGTCCTCGACCGAACTTTGCCTTCTCCTATAATTCACCCCTCCACTTT
>NA|TRBD1|TRBV5-6|TRBJ2-5
CASRRQGAGETQYF
TGTGCCAGCAGAAGACAGGGGGCAGGAGAGACCCAGTACTTC
>NA|NA|TRBV4-2|TRBJ1-1
CASSQDPGREAFF
TGTGCCAGCAGCCAAGATCCGGGGAGGGAAGCTTTCTTT
>NA|TRBD1|TRBV7-2|TRBJ1-2
CASSLEGTGVSYGYTF
TGTGCCAGCAGCTTAGAGGGGACAGGGGTGAGCTATGGCTACACCTTC
>NA|NA|TRBV4-3|TRBJ2-4
CASSPTRTHRVQYF
TGCGCCAGCAGCCCAACCCGGACACATCGGGTTCAGTACTTC
>NA|TRBD2|TRBV5-1|TRBJ2-5
CASSTRPGLAGTQETQYF
TGCGCCAGCAGCACCAGACCGGGACTAGCGGGGACTCAAGAGACCCAGTACTTC
>once|NA|TRBV12-1|TRBJ2-7
CASSFPSGTSVSYEQYF
TGTGCCAGCAGCTTTCCTTCCGGGACTAGCGTCTCCTACGAGCAGTACTTC
>NA|NA|TRBV11-2|TRBJ2-2
CASSFPGTQKVFF
TGTGCCAGCAGCTTTCCCGGGACTCAGAAGGTGTTTTTT
>once|NA|TRBV2|TRBJ1-5
CASSDRSFGMAQHF
TGTGCCAGCAGCGACAGATCTTTTGGGATGGCCCAGCATTTT
>NA|NA|TRBV2|TRBJ1-2
CATRQYRWRYTF
TGTGCCACGCGACAGTACCGTTGGCGCTACACCTTC
>NA|NA|TRBV6-6|TRBJ1-1
CASITDQGIGEAFF
TGTGCCAGCATTACGGACCAGGGTATAGGTGAAGCTTTCTTT
>NA|TRBD2|TRBV5-5|TRBJ2-7
CASSPRTRLGEQYF
TGTGCCAGCAGCCCTCGGACTAGACTCGGCGAGCAGTACTTC
>medium-sized|TRBD1|TRBV5-1|TRBJ1-1
CASSYGQGAEAFF
TGCGCCAGCAGCTATGGACAGGGCGCTGAAGCTTTCTTT
>NA|NA|TRBV7-9|TRBJ1-1
CASSLDSGTEAFF
TGTGCCAGCAGCCTAGATAGCGGCACTGAAGCTTTCTTT
>NA|NA|TRBV7-6|TRBJ2-1
CASSLEGLNSYNEQFF
TGTGCCAGCAGCTTAGAGGGCCTCAACTCCTACAATGAGCAGTTCTTC
>once|NA|TRBV7-8|TRBJ1-5
CASSLGWGANQPQHF
TGTGCCAGCAGCTTAGGGTGGGGGGCAAATCAGCCCCAGCATTTT
>NA|NA|TRBV4-3|TRBJ2-7
CASSQDRELRGYEQYF
TGCGCCAGCAGCCAAGATCGAGAGTTGCGGGGTTACGAGCAGTACTTC
>NA|NA|TRBV29-1|TRBJ2-3
CSVGEETDTQYF
TGCAGCGTCGGGGAGGAGACAGATACGCAGTATTTT
>NA|NA|TRBV11-2|TRBJ2-7
CASSLVPGGTAYEQYF
TGTGCCAGCAGCTTAGTCCCAGGGGGGACCGCCTACGAGCAGTACTTC
>NA|NA|TRBV30|TRBJ2-5
CAWLGRSLLGGGSFVQETQYF
TGTGCCTGGTTGGGACGGTCCCTCCTCGGTGGTGGATCGTTCGTCCAAGAGACCCAGTACTTC
>NA|NA|TRBV11-2|TRBJ1-3
CASSFVYDSYSGNTIYF
TGTGCCAGCAGCTTTGTGTATGACTCCTACTCTGGAAACACCATATATTTT
>NA|TRBD1|TRBV4-3|TRBJ2-1
CASSQVDRGIYNEQFF
TGCGCCAGCAGCCAAGTTGACAGGGGAATATACAATGAGCAGTTCTTC
>NA|NA|TRBV18|TRBJ1-3
CASSPRGSPGNTIYF
TGTGCCAGCTCACCCAGGGGCAGCCCTGGAAACACCATATATTTT
>NA|NA|TRBV11-3|TRBJ2-2
CASSLGAGSGTGELFF
TGTGCCAGCAGCTTAGGAGCAGGGAGTGGTACCGGGGAGCTGTTTTTT
>NA|NA|TRBV4-1|TRBJ1-6
CASSQYHRVAYNSPLHF
TGCGCCAGCAGCCAATACCACAGGGTTGCATATAATTCACCCCTCCACTTT
>NA|TRBD1|TRBV5-5|TRBJ1-6
CASSTRTGGFSPLHF
TGTGCCAGCAGCACCCGGACAGGAGGGTTTTCACCCCTCCACTTT
>NA|NA|TRBV28|TRBJ1-6
CASSFPLFSVLSPLHF
TGTGCCAGCAGTTTTCCGTTGTTTTCGGTACTTTCACCCCTCCACTTT
>NA|TRBD1|TRBV28|TRBJ1-6
CASSYHRGGSPLHF
TGTGCCAGCAGCTACCACAGGGGTGGGTCACCCCTCCACTTT
>NA|TRBD2|TRBV7-2|TRBJ2-2
CASSLGAGRTGELFF
TGTGCCAGCAGCTTAGGAGCGGGGAGGACCGGGGAGCTGTTTTTT
>NA|NA|TRBV18|TRBJ1-1
CASSPSEGGGTEAFF
TGTGCCAGCTCACCTAGTGAGGGGGGAGGAACTGAAGCTTTCTTT
>NA|TRBD2|TRBV7-2|TRBJ2-2
CASSLSASGGTGELFF
TGTGCCAGCAGCTTATCGGCTAGCGGGGGAACCGGGGAGCTGTTTTTT
>NA|NA|TRBV7-9|TRBJ2-7
CASSPRRAAGGYEQYF
TGTGCCAGCAGCCCCCGTCGGGCCGCGGGCGGCTACGAGCAGTACTTC
>many|TRBD2|TRBV7-6|TRBJ2-3
CASSRTSGGWKDTQYF
TGTGCCAGCAGCCGTACTAGCGGGGGTTGGAAAGATACGCAGTATTTT
>NA|TRBD1|TRBV5-4|TRBJ1-2
CASRPPGQGYGYTF
TGTGCCAGCCGACCCCCGGGACAGGGTTACGGCTACACCTTC
>NA|NA|TRBV4-1|TRBJ1-2
CASSQDGGLNYGYTF
TGCGCCAGCAGCCAAGATGGTGGACTAAACTATGGCTACACCTTC
>once|NA|TRBV7-8|TRBJ1-2
CASSHPREGTKETNYGYTF
TGTGCCAGCAGCCACCCCCGAGAGGGGACCAAGGAAACTAACTATGGCTACACCTTC
>NA|NA|TRBV5-4|TRBJ2-1
CASSPSTGLVNEQFF
TGTGCCAGCAGTCCTTCCACGGGGTTAGTTAATGAGCAGTTCTTC
>NA|NA|TRBV29-1|TRBJ2-5
CSVETGGETQYF
TGCAGCGTTGAAACAGGAGGGGAGACCCAGTACTTC
>NA|TRBD1|TRBV12-5|TRBJ2-7
CASGSGTDMNSYEQYF
TGTGCTAGTGGTTCCGGGACAGATATGAACTCCTACGAGCAGTACTTC
>NA|NA|TRBV29-1|TRBJ2-1
CSVEDLRSSYNEQFF
TGCAGCGTTGAAGATTTAAGGAGCTCCTACAATGAGCAGTTCTTC